Shown below are 10 T cell receptor beta chains from a single sample sequenced in a study of CD8 T cells in ankylosing spondylitis. One entry per CDR3 protein results from TCRdb running MiXCR on the 5' RACE reads. The data contain under 250,000 distinct CDR3 sequences, 32% of them singletons. The sample was blood, either unsorted or a sorted T cell fraction (not recorded which). The origin of the receptors is a male donor with ankylosing spondylitis or in good health (not recorded which).

The sample holds many counts of this clonotype. The V and J genes are TRBV20-1 and TRBJ2-3; D unclear. V lost 6 bases to trimming and J lost 1 base, with 8 bases between them. The CDR3 length is 12 residues. Germline V gene lookup returns CDR1 DFQATT and CDR2 SNEGSKA (reference sequence). CDR3 residues: CSATQGTDTQYF. Here the CDR3 DNA reads TGCAGTGCCACACAAGGCACAGATACGCAGTATTTT.

V gene TRBV29-1 combines with J gene TRBJ1-2, with D perhaps matching TRBD1 (5 bases). Germline loops: CDR1 SQVTM, CDR2 ANQGSEA. The CDR3 sequence is 11 residues long. Trimming took off 4 bases at V and 4 bases at J, with 7 bases between the two ends. This CDR3 reads CSVGGGYGYTF. In nucleotides, the CDR3 is TGCAGCGTTGGGGGGGGCTATGGCTACACCTTC.

V is TRBV9 and J is TRBJ2-7, with TRBD1 as a possible D gene (6 bases). The CDR3 is 16 amino acids. Germline V gene lookup returns CDR1 SGDLS and CDR2 YYNGEE. V dropped 0 bases and J dropped 3 bases, with 16 bases sitting between them. The CDR3 loop is CASSVGGQPALYEQYF. The DNA of the CDR3 is TGTGCCAGCAGCGTAGGGGGGCAACCTGCCCTCTACGAGCAGTACTTC.

V usage is TRBV7-2 and J usage is TRBJ2-4; TRBD1 is a possible D gene (5 bases). The CDR3 is 13 amino acids. V was cut by 6 bases and J by 8 bases, with 14 bases left in between. The germline V gene encodes CDR1 SGHTA and CDR2 FQGNSA. The CDR3 DNA follows: TGTGCCAGCAGTGTACGGACACGAGACATTCAGTACTTC. Translating it yields CASSVRTRDIQYF.

In this sample, this clonotype turned up once. This sequence joins TRBV28 and TRBJ1-2; TRBD1 matches 7 bases. After removal of 7 bases from V and 7 bases from J, the junction contained 9 bases not matched to a gene. Germline V gene data show CDR1 as MDHEN and CDR2 as SYDVKM. The CDR3 runs 13 residues. CDR3 bases: TGTGCCAGCACCTTTCGACAGGGAGGTGGCTACACCTTC. Residues: CASTFRQGGGYTF.

This clonotype was counted only a few times. The chain recombines TRBV7-9 with TRBJ1-5; D not resolved. V was pared by 2 bases and J by 9 bases, with 8 bases between. Germline lookup yields CDR1 SEHNR and CDR2 FQNEAQ (reference sequence). The CDR3 runs to 12 residues. Here the CDR3 reads CASSLLTAPQHF. CDR3 DNA: TGTGCCAGCAGCTTATTGACGGCGCCCCAGCATTTT.

This clonotype occurred a few times. The V call is TRBV7-9, the J call TRBJ2-7; D may be TRBD1 (6 bases). The CDR3 has 17 residues. The germline V gene encodes CDR1 SEHNR and CDR2 FQNEAQ (reference sequence). The V end lost 1 base, the J end lost 4 bases, and 20 bases lay between the germline ends. The chain's CDR3 is CASSLEQGLSRRYEQYF. Written as DNA, the CDR3 is TGTGCCAGCAGCTTAGAACAGGGCCTCTCAAGGAGGTACGAGCAGTACTTC.

The rearrangement links TRBV30 to TRBJ1-5; D unclear. V was trimmed by 1 base and J by 0 bases, leaving 7 bases between them. Germline values: CDR1 GTSNPN, CDR2 SVGIG (reference sequence). This CDR3 has 14 amino acids. The CDR3 sequence is CAWSDILSNQPQHF. CDR3 DNA: TGTGCCTGGAGTGATATTCTTAGCAATCAGCCCCAGCATTTT.

This clonotype was counted many times. The rearrangement uses TRBV29-1 and TRBJ2-1, with D possibly being TRBD1 (6 bases). V was pared by 7 bases and J by 10 bases, with 14 bases between. CDR1 SQVTM and CDR2 ANQGSEA come from the germline V gene. The CDR3 runs 11 residues. The CDR3 sequence: CSAQTGHEQFF. CDR3 DNA: TGCAGCGCCCAAACAGGGCACGAGCAGTTCTTC.

The table lists this clonotype with a few counts. This chain joins TRBV7-2 and TRBJ2-7, with 7 bases aligning to TRBD1. The CDR3 is made up of 15 amino acids. V trimming: 1 base; J trimming: 7 bases; junction bases outside the gene matches: 10. In germline, CDR1 is SGHTA, CDR2 FQGNSA. The CDR3, as DNA: TGTGCCAGCAGCTTAGTAGGGACAGCCCCGGGGGAGCAGTACTTC. It yields the protein CASSLVGTAPGEQYF.